One and the same sample provided the 27 T cell receptor beta chains below, sequenced in a study of CD8 T cells in ankylosing spondylitis. TCRdb used MiXCR to reprocess the 5' RACE reads, holding one entry per CDR3 protein. Of approximately 31,000 distinct CDR3 sequences in the sample, more than 25% were seen once. The specimen was synovial fluid, either unsorted or a sorted T cell fraction (not recorded which). The origin of the receptors is a male donor with ankylosing spondylitis.

This clonotype was counted a few times. The chain combines TRBV5-1 with TRBJ1-1; no reliable D call. The CDR3 loop spans 16 amino acids. V lost 1 base and J 2 bases, leaving 15 bases between the germline ends. Germline CDR1 reads SGHRS; CDR2 reads YFSETQ. The CDR3 loop reads CASSLFYQDSNTEAFF. CDR3 DNA: TGCGCCAGCAGCTTGTTTTACCAGGACTCTAACACTGAAGCTTTCTTT.

The rearrangement links TRBV20-1 to TRBJ2-3; D unclear. The germline CDR1 and CDR2 sequences are DFQATT and SNEGSKA (reference sequence). The CDR3 extends over 17 amino acids. Trimming stripped 3 bases from V and 1 base from J, with 20 bases between. The CDR3 nucleotides read TGCAGTGCTAGGACTCTGATAACCCTCGGTGGCACAGATACGCAGTATTTT. Translated, it gives CSARTLITLGGTDTQYF.

This clonotype qualifies as large. The rearrangement links TRBV14 to TRBJ2-1; D unresolved. The CDR3 sequence is 18 residues long. Looked up from germline, CDR1 is SGHDN and CDR2 is FVKESK. Trimming shortened V by 1 base and J by 5 bases, and 21 bases separated the two germline ends. CDR3 loop: CASSQGFFSTNAHNEQFF. The CDR3 DNA reads as TGTGCCAGCAGCCAAGGATTTTTTTCGACCAACGCCCACAATGAGCAGTTCTTC.

This clonotype was seen ten or more times. The J gene is TRBJ2-3, the V gene TRBV27, with D possibly being TRBD1 or TRBD2 (5 bases each). V was pared by 5 bases and J by 1 base, with 13 bases between. The CDR3 is 15 amino acids. Germline CDR1 and CDR2: MNHEY and SMNVEV (reference sequence). The CDR3 DNA follows: TGTGCCAGCAGTGCATGGGGGATAGGCACAGATACGCAGTATTTT. Translated: CASSAWGIGTDTQYF.

This clonotype was counted ten times or more. This chain links TRBV9 with TRBJ1-2, with 9 bases that match TRBD1. Trimming removed 3 bases from V and 5 bases from J; junction bases left unmatched: 2. CDR3 length equals 13 residues. Germline assignment: CDR1 SGDLS and CDR2 YYNGEE. The CDR3 sequence: CASSAGTGYGYTF. As DNA, the CDR3 is TGTGCCAGCAGCGCTGGGACAGGGTATGGCTACACCTTC.

In this sample, this clonotype turned up a few times. The chain carries TRBV19 and TRBJ2-3; perhaps TRBD1 as D (6 bases). Germline lookup yields CDR1 LNHDA and CDR2 SQIVND (reference sequence). The CDR3 extends over 15 amino acids. Trimming left V 3 bases short and J 0 bases short, with 10 bases between. CDR3 region: CASSIRDTSTDTQYF. CDR3 DNA sequence: TGTGCCAGTAGTATCCGGGACACTAGCACAGATACGCAGTATTTT.

The CDR3 protein is CASSPTEQYV. The CDR3 DNA reads as TGTGCCAGCAGTCCCACGGAGCAGTACGTC. The chain uses TRBV27 and TRBJ2-7; D remains unclear. V was pared by 5 bases and J by 7 bases, with 6 bases between. CDR3 size: 10 residues. Germline V gives CDR1 MNHEY, CDR2 SMNVEV (reference sequence).

The rearrangement uses TRBV20-1 and TRBJ2-5; TRBD2 matches 10 bases. CDR1 and CDR2 from the germline V gene are DFQATT and SNEGSKA (reference sequence). J lost 13 bases, V lost 2 bases, and 7 bases had no gene match. The CDR3 is 12 amino acids. The CDR3 region is CSARMGTSALYF. CDR3 bases: TGCAGTGCTAGAATGGGGACTAGCGCCTTGTACTTC.

This clonotype occurred once. The chain employs TRBV27 and TRBJ2-7, with 11 nucleotides matching TRBD2. V gave up 0 bases and J gave up 2 bases; unmatched junction bases: 6. CDR3 length: 17 amino acids. Germline assignment: CDR1 MNHEY and CDR2 SMNVEV (reference sequence). CDR3 DNA sequence: TGTGCCAGCAGTTTATCGTTGGGTAGCGGGAGGGCCTACGAGCAGTACTTC. Its protein is CASSLSLGSGRAYEQYF.

V gene TRBV29-1 combines with J gene TRBJ2-6; possible D gene TRBD1, 6 bases. Germline values: CDR1 SQVTM, CDR2 ANQGSEA. CDR3 length: 17 residues. The V and J ends lost 1 base and 4 bases respectively, with 17 bases between them. This CDR3 reads CSVEGPKTGSGANVLTF. The CDR3 DNA sequence: TGCAGCGTTGAAGGGCCGAAGACAGGATCCGGGGCCAACGTCCTGACTTTC.

The rearrangement uses TRBV4-2 and TRBJ2-7; D is perhaps TRBD2 (6 bases). The germline V gene has CDR1 LGHNA and CDR2 YNFKEQ. V was trimmed by 0 bases and J by 1 base, leaving 10 bases between them. The CDR3 is made up of 15 amino acids. The CDR3 protein is CASSQDEGGSYEQYF. The CDR3 coding sequence is TGTGCCAGCAGCCAAGACGAGGGAGGTTCCTACGAGCAGTACTTC.

This clonotype was observed a few times. The chain couples TRBV11-2 to TRBJ1-4, with D unresolved. In germline, CDR1 is SGHAT, CDR2 FQNNGV. The V and J ends lost 5 bases and 4 bases respectively, with 8 bases between them. The CDR3 has 13 residues. The CDR3 region has the DNA TGTGCCAGCAGCCCGGGCCTTAATGAAAAACTGTTTTTT. Its protein product is CASSPGLNEKLFF.

The chain is built from TRBV10-3 and TRBJ2-5; D gene unclear. Germline assignment: CDR1 ENHRY and CDR2 SYGVKD. Trimming stripped 0 bases from V and 1 base from J, with 12 bases between. This CDR3 contains 16 residues. DNA of the CDR3: TGTGCCATCAGTGAGTCCCTGGGTCGACTCCAAGAGACCCAGTACTTC. Encoded protein: CAISESLGRLQETQYF.

The genes are TRBV30 and TRBJ1-1, with D possibly TRBD1 on 5 matching bases. The CDR3 has 12 residues. In germline, CDR1 is GTSNPN, CDR2 SVGIG (reference sequence). The ends were cut back, 4 bases at V and 5 bases at J, with 11 bases in the middle. DNA for the CDR3: TGTGCCTGGATATGGGGCGCGACTGAAGCTTTCTTT. Amino acid sequence: CAWIWGATEAFF. Full variable domain (missing parts from reference TRBV30 and TRBJ1-1): SQTIHQWPATLVQPVGSPLSLECTVEGTSNPNLYWYRQAAGRGLQLLFYSVGIGQISSEVPQNLSASRPQDRQFILSSKKLLLSDSGFYLCAWIWGATEAFFGQGTRLTVV.

V usage is TRBV9 and J usage is TRBJ2-7; TRBD1 is a possible D gene (6 bases). Trimming shortened V by 4 bases and J by 3 bases, and 20 bases separated the two germline ends. Germline CDR1 reads SGDLS; CDR2 reads YYNGEE. CDR3 length: 16 residues. The CDR3 spells CASSHPQQGGFYEQYF. The CDR3 coding sequence is TGTGCCAGCAGCCACCCGCAACAGGGTGGATTCTACGAGCAGTACTTC. Using reference TRBV9 and TRBJ2-7 for the parts outside the CDR3, the full variable domain is DSGVTQTPKHLITATGQRVTLRCSPRSGDLSVYWYQQSLDQGLQFLIQYYNGEERAKGNILERFSAQQFPDLHSELNLSSLELGDSALYFCASSHPQQGGFYEQYFGPGTRLTVT.

The V call is TRBV10-2, the J call TRBJ1-1, with D maybe TRBD1 (5 bases). Trimming took off 8 bases at V and 7 bases at J, with 8 bases between the two ends. The CDR3 length is 10 residues. CDR1 and CDR2 (germline): WSHSY, SAAADI. The CDR3 nucleotides are TGCGCCAGCCGGGACGGTGAAGCTTTCTTT. This sequence encodes CASRDGEAFF.

A few counts support this clonotype. This chain links TRBV14 with TRBJ1-2; D might be TRBD1 (6 bases). This CDR3 is built from 14 residues. CDR1 is SGHDN and CDR2 is FVKESK in the germline V gene. V was trimmed by 4 bases and J by 4 bases, leaving 13 bases between them. The CDR3 DNA sequence: TGTGCCAGCAGCCCCACCACAGGGCCCTATGGCTACACCTTC. The encoded protein is CASSPTTGPYGYTF.

The rearrangement joins TRBV11-2 to TRBJ2-1; D ambiguous. Trimming took 3 bases from V and 7 from J, leaving 13 bases between them. CDR1 and CDR2 (germline): SGHAT, FQNNGV. The CDR3 sequence is 14 residues long. DNA for the CDR3: TGTGCCAGCAGCTTGGGTGGGCACCTTAATGAGCAGTTCTTC. Translated, it gives CASSLGGHLNEQFF.

The chain is built from TRBV4-1 and TRBJ2-7; TRBD1 matches 8 bases. V lost 4 bases to trimming and J lost 4 bases; unmatched junction nucleotides: 9. The CDR3 totals 15 residues. Per germline, CDR1 MGHRA and CDR2 YSYEKL. In nucleotides, the CDR3 is TGCGCCAGCAGCCCACAGGCAGGGGGCAGTTACGAGCAGTACTTC. Protein product: CASSPQAGGSYEQYF.

This clonotype was picked up many times. The chain has TRBV7-8 and TRBJ2-7; no firm D call. This CDR3 comprises 12 residues. Germline V gene lookup returns CDR1 SGHVS and CDR2 FQNEAQ. V was shortened by 5 bases and J by 3 bases, with 8 bases between the two germline ends. CDR3 DNA sequence: TGTGCCAGCAGCGGGGTATTCTACGAGCAGTACTTC. Its translation is CASSGVFYEQYF.

This clonotype was seen just once. The V call is TRBV6-4, the J call TRBJ2-3; D is undetermined. The CDR3 length is 13 residues. Germline lookup yields CDR1 MRHNA and CDR2 SNTAGT. Trimming took 3 bases from V and 0 from J, leaving 4 bases between them. The CDR3 here is CASSEWSTDTQYF. In DNA form, the CDR3 reads TGTGCCAGCAGTGAGTGGAGCACAGATACGCAGTATTTT.

This sequence joins TRBV20-1 and TRBJ2-1; TRBD2 is a possible D gene (6 bases). The V gene lost 3 bases and the J gene lost 3 bases, with 9 bases spanning the gap. The CDR3 is made up of 13 amino acids. In germline, CDR1 is DFQATT, CDR2 SNEGSKA (reference sequence). DNA for the CDR3: TGCAGTGCTAGTGTGCGGGACTACAATGAGCAGTTCTTC. Translating gives CSASVRDYNEQFF.

The table lists this clonotype with a few counts. This rearrangement joins TRBV24-1 to TRBJ1-3; no clear D. The CDR3 extends over 12 amino acids. Germline loops: CDR1 KGHDR, CDR2 SFDVKD. Trimming took off 1 base at V and 3 bases at J, with 0 bases between the two ends. This chain's CDR3 is CATSDFGNTIYF. In DNA, the CDR3 is TGTGCCACCAGTGATTTTGGAAACACCATATATTTT.

The rearrangement uses TRBV3-1 and TRBJ2-1; 12 bases match TRBD2. This CDR3 is 17 amino acids long. Trimming at V came to 5 bases and at J to 7 bases, leaving 12 bases not matched to a gene. Germline V lookup: CDR1 LGHDT, CDR2 YNNKEL (reference sequence). The CDR3 protein is CASSTGLAGRGSNEQFF. For the CDR3, the DNA is TGTGCCAGCAGCACCGGACTAGCGGGAAGGGGTTCAAATGAGCAGTTCTTC.

Many counts were recorded for this clonotype. The chain has TRBV11-2 and TRBJ2-1, with 12 positions matching TRBD1. V shed 3 bases, J shed 8 bases, and the junction held 14 bases outside the gene matches. Germline V CDR1 and CDR2: SGHAT, FQNNGV. The CDR3 length is 18 residues. CDR3 bases: TGTGCCAGCAGCTTTCTCGGGACAGGGGGCGTCCGCGGCGATGAGCAGTTCTTC. It encodes CASSFLGTGGVRGDEQFF.

This clonotype has at least ten counts. The chain recombines TRBV29-1 with TRBJ2-6; 8 nucleotides match TRBD1. V trimming: 4 bases; J trimming: 0 bases; junction bases outside the gene matches: 11. CDR1 is SQVTM and CDR2 is ANQGSEA in the germline V gene. CDR3 length equals 18 residues. The CDR3 loop reads CSVAFRDRSSSGANVLTF. The CDR3 nucleotides are TGCAGCGTTGCCTTTAGGGACAGGTCCAGCTCTGGGGCCAACGTCCTGACTTTC.

The chain links TRBV20-1 to TRBJ2-7; 7 bases map to TRBD2. Germline CDR1 is DFQATT and CDR2 is SNEGSKA (reference sequence). This CDR3 has 14 amino acids. Losses at the gene ends were 6 bases for V and 1 base for J; bases not matched to a gene: 9. The chain's CDR3 is CSARDYARSYEQYF. In nucleotides, the CDR3 is TGCAGTGCGCGGGACTATGCGCGTTCCTACGAGCAGTACTTC.